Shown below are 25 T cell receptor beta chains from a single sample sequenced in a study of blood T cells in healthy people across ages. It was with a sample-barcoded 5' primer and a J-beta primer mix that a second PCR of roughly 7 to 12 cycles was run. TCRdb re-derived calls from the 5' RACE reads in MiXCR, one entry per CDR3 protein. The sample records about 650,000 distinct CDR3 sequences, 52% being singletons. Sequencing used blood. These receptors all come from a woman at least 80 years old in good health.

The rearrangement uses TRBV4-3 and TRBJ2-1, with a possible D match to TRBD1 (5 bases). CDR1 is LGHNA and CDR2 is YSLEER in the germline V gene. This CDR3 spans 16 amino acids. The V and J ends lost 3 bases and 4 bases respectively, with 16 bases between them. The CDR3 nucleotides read TGCGCCAGCAGCCAGGCCGACAGAGATCCGTACAATGAGCAGTTCTTC. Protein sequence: CASSQADRDPYNEQFF.

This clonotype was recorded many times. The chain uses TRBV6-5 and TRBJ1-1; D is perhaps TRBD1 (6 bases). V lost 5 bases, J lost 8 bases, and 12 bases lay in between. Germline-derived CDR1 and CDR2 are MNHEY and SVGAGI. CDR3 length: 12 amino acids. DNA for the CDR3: TGTGCCAGCAGTCCAACGAGGGGGGAAGCTTTCTTT. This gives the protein CASSPTRGEAFF.

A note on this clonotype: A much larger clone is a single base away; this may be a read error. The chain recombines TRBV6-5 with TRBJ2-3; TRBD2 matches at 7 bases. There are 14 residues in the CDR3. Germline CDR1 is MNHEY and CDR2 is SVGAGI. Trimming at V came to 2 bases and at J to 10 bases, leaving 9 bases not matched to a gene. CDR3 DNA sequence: TGTGCCAGCAGTTACGCCTCGGCCGCGGGAGCGCAGTATTTT. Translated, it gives CASSYASAAGAQYF.

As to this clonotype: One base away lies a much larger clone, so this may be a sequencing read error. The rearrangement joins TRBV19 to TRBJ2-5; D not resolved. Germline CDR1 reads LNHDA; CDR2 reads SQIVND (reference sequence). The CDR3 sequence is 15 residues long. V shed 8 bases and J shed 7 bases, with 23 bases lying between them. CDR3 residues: CASAPVGGLVGTQYF. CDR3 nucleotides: TGTGCCAGTGCCCCTGTTGGTGGCTTGGTAGGGACCCAGTACTTC.

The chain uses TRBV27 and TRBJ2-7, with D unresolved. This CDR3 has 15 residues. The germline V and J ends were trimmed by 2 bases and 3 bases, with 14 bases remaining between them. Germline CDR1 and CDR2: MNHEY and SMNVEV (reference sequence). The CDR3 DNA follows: TGTGCCAGCAGTTTAGAAGTCGGGCAGTTCTACGAGCAGTACTTC. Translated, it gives CASSLEVGQFYEQYF.

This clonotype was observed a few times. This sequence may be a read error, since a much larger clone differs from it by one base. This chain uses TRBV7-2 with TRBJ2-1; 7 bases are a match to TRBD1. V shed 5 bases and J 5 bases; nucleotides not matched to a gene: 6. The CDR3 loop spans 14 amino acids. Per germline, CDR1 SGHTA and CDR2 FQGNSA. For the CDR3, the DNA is TGTGCCAGCAGCGAAGGACAGGTTAACAATGAGCAGTTCTTC. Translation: CASSEGQVNNEQFF.

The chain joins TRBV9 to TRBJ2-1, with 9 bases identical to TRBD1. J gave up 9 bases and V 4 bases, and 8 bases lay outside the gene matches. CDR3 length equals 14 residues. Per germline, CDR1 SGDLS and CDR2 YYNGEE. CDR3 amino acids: CASSWGQGGVEQFF. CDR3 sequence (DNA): TGTGCCAGCAGCTGGGGACAGGGAGGAGTTGAGCAGTTCTTC.

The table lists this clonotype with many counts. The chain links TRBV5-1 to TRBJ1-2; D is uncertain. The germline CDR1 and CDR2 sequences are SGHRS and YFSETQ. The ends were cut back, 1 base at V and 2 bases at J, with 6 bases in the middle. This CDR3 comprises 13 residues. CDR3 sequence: CASSLNLNYGYTF. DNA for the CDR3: TGCGCCAGCAGCTTGAACCTAAACTATGGCTACACCTTC. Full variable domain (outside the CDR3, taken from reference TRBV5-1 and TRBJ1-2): KAGVTQTPRYLIKTRGQQVTLSCSPISGHRSVSWYQQTPGQGLQFLFEYFSETQRNKGNFPGRFSGRQFSNSRSEMNVSTLELGDSALYLCASSLNLNYGYTFGSGTRLTVV.

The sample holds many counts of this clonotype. CDR3 bases: TGTGCCAGCACCAGGGACTACCACAATGAGCAGTTCTTC. Amino acid sequence: CASTRDYHNEQFF. The V call is TRBV12-3 or TRBV12-4, the J call TRBJ2-1, with TRBD2 matching over 7 bases. V lost 7 bases to trimming and J lost 5 bases; unmatched junction nucleotides: 5. This CDR3 is 13 amino acids long.

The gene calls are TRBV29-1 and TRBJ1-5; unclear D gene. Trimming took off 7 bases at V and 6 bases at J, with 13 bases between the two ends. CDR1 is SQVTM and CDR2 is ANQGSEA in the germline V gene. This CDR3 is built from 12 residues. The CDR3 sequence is CSAGDLGQPQHF. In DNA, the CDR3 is TGCAGCGCGGGAGATCTCGGTCAGCCCCAGCATTTT.

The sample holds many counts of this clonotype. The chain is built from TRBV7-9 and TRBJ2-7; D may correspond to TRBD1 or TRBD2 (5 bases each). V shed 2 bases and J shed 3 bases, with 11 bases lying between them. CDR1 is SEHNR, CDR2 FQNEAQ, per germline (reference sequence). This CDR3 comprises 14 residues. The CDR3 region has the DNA TGTGCCAGCAGCTTAACGGGACCGATCTACGAGCAGTACTTC. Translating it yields CASSLTGPIYEQYF.

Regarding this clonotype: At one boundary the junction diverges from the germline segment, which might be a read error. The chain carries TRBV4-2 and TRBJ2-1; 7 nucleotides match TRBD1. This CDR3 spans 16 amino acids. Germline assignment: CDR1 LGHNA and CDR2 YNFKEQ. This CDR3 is CASGQGTADSYNEQFF. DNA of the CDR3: TGTGCCAGCGGCCAAGGGACAGCGGACTCCTACAATGAGCAGTTCTTC.

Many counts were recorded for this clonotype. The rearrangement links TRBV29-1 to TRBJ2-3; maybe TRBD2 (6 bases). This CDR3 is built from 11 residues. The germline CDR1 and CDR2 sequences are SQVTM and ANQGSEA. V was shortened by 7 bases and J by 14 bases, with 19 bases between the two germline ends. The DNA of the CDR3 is TGCAGCGGGACCCTGGGAGGAAGGGGGTATTTT. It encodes CSGTLGGRGYF.

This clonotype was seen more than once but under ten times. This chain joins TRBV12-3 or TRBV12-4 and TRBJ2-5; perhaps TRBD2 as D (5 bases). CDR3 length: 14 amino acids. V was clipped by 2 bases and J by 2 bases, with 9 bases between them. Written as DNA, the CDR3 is TGTGCCAGCAGTTTAAAGCGGATACAAGAGACCCAGTACTTC. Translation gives CASSLKRIQETQYF.

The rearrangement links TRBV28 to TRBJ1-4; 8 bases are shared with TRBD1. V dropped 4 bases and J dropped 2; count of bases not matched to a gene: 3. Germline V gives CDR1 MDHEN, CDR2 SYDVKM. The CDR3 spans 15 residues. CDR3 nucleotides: TGTGCCAGCAGTTCCGACAGGGGCACTAATGAAAAACTGTTTTTT. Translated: CASSSDRGTNEKLFF.

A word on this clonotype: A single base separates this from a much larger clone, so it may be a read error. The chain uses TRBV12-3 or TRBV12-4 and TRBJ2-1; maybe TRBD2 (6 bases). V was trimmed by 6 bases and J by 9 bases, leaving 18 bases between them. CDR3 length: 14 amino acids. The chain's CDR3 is CASRPGLDVGEQFF. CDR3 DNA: TGTGCCAGCAGGCCGGGACTTGATGTAGGTGAGCAGTTCTTC.

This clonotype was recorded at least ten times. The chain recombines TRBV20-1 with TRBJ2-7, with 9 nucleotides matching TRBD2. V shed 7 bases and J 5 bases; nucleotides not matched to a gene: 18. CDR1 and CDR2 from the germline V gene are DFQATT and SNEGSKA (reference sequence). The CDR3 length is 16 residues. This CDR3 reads CSGTVSGSGGINEQYF. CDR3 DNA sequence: TGCAGTGGCACGGTTAGCGGGAGTGGAGGGATCAACGAGCAGTACTTC.

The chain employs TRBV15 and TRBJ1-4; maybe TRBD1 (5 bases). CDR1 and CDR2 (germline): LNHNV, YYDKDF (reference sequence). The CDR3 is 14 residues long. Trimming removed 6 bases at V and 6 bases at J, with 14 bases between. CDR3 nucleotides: TGTGCCACCAGAGGCGATGGGGGAGATGAAAAACTGTTTTTT. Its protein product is CATRGDGGDEKLFF.

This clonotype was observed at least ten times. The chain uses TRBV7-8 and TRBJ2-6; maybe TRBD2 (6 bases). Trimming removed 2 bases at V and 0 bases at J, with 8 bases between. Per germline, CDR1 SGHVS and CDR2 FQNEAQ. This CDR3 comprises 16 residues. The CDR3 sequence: CASSLSSVSGANVLTF. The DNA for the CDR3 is TGTGCCAGCAGCTTATCTAGCGTCTCTGGGGCCAACGTCCTGACTTTC.

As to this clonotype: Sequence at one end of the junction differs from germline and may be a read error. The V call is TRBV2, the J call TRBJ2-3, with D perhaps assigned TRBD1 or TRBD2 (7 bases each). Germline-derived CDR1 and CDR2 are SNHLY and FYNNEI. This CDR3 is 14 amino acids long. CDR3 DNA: TGTGCCAGCAGTGGCCAGGGAGGGACAGATACGCTGTATTTT. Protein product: CASSGQGGTDTLYF.

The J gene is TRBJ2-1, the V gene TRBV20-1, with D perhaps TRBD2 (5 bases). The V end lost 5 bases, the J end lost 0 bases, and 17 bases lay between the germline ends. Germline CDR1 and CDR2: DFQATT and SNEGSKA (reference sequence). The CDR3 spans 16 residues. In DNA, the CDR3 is TGCAGTGCTCCCTCGGGAAGCGCCGACTCCTACAATGAGCAGTTCTTC. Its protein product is CSAPSGSADSYNEQFF.

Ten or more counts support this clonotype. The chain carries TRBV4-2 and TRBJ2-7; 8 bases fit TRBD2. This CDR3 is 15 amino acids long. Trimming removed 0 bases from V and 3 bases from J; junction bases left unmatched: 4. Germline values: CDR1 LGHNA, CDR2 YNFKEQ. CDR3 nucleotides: TGTGCCAGCAGCCAAGATATGAGCGGGAGCTACGAGCAGTACTTC. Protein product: CASSQDMSGSYEQYF.

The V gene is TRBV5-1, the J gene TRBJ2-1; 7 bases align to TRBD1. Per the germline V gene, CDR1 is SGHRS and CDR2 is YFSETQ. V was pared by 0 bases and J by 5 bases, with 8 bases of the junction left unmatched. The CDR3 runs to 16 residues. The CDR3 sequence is CASSLGNLDRDNEQFF. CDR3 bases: TGCGCCAGCAGCTTGGGCAACCTCGACAGGGACAATGAGCAGTTCTTC.

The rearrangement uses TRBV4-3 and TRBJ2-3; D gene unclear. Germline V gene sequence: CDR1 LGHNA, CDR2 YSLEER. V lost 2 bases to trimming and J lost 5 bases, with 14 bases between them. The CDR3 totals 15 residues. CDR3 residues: CASSQLTDAEDTQYF. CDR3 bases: TGCGCCAGCAGCCAACTTACCGACGCGGAAGATACGCAGTATTTT.

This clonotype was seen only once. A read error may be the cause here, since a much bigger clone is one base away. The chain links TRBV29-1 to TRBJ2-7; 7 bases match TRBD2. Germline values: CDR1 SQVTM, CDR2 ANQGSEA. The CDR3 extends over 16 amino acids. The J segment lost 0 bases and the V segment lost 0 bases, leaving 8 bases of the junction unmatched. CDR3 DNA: TGCAGCGTTGAAGATCTGGTCGGGGGGTACTCCTACGAGCAGTACTTC. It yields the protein CSVEDLVGGYSYEQYF.